This T cell receptor (beta chain) was recovered during a study of tumor-infiltrating lymphocytes in primary liver carcinoma. Study-level points and caveats: Appearing in all five tumor regions was true of only about 7-25% of top clones.

TCR beta cDNA was prepared out of 450 to 500 ng total RNA by means of a constant-region primer. Three-round nested multiplex PCR performed with slightly modified ARM-PCR produced the TCR beta libraries. Two initial PCR rounds of roughly 10 cycles each paired TRBV1-TRBV30 forward primers with a C-beta reverse primer. TCRdb re-called the multiplex PCR reads through MiXCR, storing one row per CDR3 protein. In the table there are 120,000 or so distinct CDR3 sequences, around 62% of which are singletons. Germline assignment: CDR1 MNHNY and CDR2 SVGAGI (reference sequence). The CDR3 consists of 14 residues. On this clonotype itself: Its antigen remains unidentified. A much more abundant neighbour one base away suggests this may be a read error.

Co-extraction yielded RNA and DNA from roughly 20-30 mg of unsorted bulk tissue. This chain links TRBV6-6 with TRBJ2-7; 10 nucleotides match TRBD1. Source material: liver tumor tissue from sampling region 1. This sample's subset: tumor region T1, superior pole. This TCR came from a woman aged 55-70 years with primary liver carcinoma and hepatitis B virus infection. The CDR3 reads CVSRKGQGMYEQYF. CDR3 nucleotides: TGTGTCAGCAGAAAGGGACAGGGGATGTACGAGCAGTACTTC.